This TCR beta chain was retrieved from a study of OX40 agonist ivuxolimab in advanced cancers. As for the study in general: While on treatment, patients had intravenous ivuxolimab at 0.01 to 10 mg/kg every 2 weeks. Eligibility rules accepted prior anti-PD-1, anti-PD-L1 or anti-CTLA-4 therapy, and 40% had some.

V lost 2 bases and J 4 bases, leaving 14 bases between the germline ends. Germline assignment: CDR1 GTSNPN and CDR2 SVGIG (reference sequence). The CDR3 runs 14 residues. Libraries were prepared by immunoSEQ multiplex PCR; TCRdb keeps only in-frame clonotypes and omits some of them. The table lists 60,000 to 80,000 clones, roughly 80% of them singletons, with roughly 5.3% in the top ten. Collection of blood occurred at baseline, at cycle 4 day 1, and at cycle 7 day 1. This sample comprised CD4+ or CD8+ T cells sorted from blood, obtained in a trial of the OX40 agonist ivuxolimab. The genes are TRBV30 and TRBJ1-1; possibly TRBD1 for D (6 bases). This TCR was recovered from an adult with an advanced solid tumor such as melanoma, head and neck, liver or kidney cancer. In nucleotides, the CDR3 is TGTGCCTGGAGTCGATGGGGGCCTGGCACTGAAGCTTTCTTT. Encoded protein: CAWSRWGPGTEAFF.